These 20 T cell receptor beta chains were sequenced from one sample in a study of blood T cell repertoires in COVID-19. Sequencing used immunoSEQ multiplex PCR; TCRdb keeps in-frame clones, though not all of them. The sample has some 50,000 clones; 84% are singletons. Material: peripheral blood. All receptors derive from a man between 45 and 60 years old with acute or convalescent COVID-19.

The gene calls are TRBV9 and TRBJ2-1; 7 positions match TRBD1. This CDR3 is 17 amino acids long. Per the germline V gene, CDR1 is SGDLS and CDR2 is YYNGEE. Trimming took 4 bases from V and 2 from J; bases not matched to a gene: 12. CDR3 region: CASSPHAGGVPYNEQFF. DNA of the CDR3: TGTGCCAGCAGCCCCCACGCAGGGGGAGTACCCTACAATGAGCAGTTCTTC.

This chain uses TRBV19 with TRBJ2-2; D might be TRBD1 (6 bases). In germline, CDR1 is LNHDA, CDR2 SQIVND (reference sequence). The length of the CDR3 is 16 residues. The V and J ends lost 4 bases and 1 base respectively, with 13 bases between them. CDR3 nucleotides: TGTGCCAGTAGTAGGGAGACAGGAGGGAACACCGGGGAGCTGTTTTTT. This codes for CASSRETGGNTGELFF.

The CDR3 region has the DNA TGTGCCAGCAGTTCCCAGGAGGGGCGGGACTCCTACGAGCAGTACTTC. Protein product: CASSSQEGRDSYEQYF. The chain employs TRBV2 and TRBJ2-7, with D tentatively TRBD2 (6 bases). V shed 5 bases and J shed 0 bases, with 17 bases lying between them. Germline assignment: CDR1 SNHLY and CDR2 FYNNEI. The CDR3 is made up of 16 amino acids.

The chain recombines TRBV14 with TRBJ2-3; D possibly corresponds to TRBD2 (6 bases). The CDR3 contains 15 residues. Trimming pared 6 bases from V and 4 bases from J, leaving 17 bases between. Germline V lookup: CDR1 SGHDN, CDR2 FVKESK. CDR3 DNA sequence: TGTGCCAGCAGACGAGCGGGCGTCGTGCCAGATACGCAGTATTTT. This codes for CASRRAGVVPDTQYF.

In DNA, the CDR3 is TGTGCCACCAGCAGCAATGAGGAGAGCTCCTATAATTCACCCCTCCACTTT. Translated, it gives CATSSNEESSYNSPLHF. The J gene is TRBJ1-6, the V gene TRBV15; D is ambiguous. Looked up from germline, CDR1 is LNHNV and CDR2 is YYDKDF (reference sequence). This CDR3 has 17 amino acids. With 3 bases removed from V and 0 bases from J, the gap between germline ends came to 12 bases.

The chain links TRBV9 to TRBJ2-5; 10 positions agree with TRBD1. V gave up 0 bases and J gave up 5 bases; unmatched junction bases: 4. From germline, CDR1 is SGDLS and CDR2 YYNGEE. This CDR3 is built from 15 residues. The chain's CDR3 is CASSVVTGGRETQYF. The CDR3 nucleotides are TGTGCCAGCAGCGTAGTGACAGGGGGCCGGGAGACCCAGTACTTC.

This clone turned up a few times. V usage is TRBV27 and J usage is TRBJ2-7; D ambiguous. The CDR3 sequence is 13 residues long. Trimming removed 4 bases at V and 2 bases at J, with 9 bases between. Germline-derived CDR1 and CDR2 are MNHEY and SMNVEV (reference sequence). The DNA for the CDR3 is TGTGCCAGCAGTTCCGCCCAGGCCTACGAGCAGTACTTC. This codes for CASSSAQAYEQYF.

This clone has a single count. V is TRBV27 and J is TRBJ2-3; 7 bases are a match to TRBD1. V was clipped by 1 base and J by 2 bases; unmatched bases: 3. This CDR3 is 15 amino acids long. Germline V CDR1 and CDR2: MNHEY, SMNVEV (reference sequence). CDR3 sequence: CASSLLQGITDTQYF. The CDR3, as DNA: TGTGCCAGCAGTTTATTACAGGGGATCACAGATACGCAGTATTTT.

This clone came up a few times. J is TRBJ1-2 and V is TRBV3-1 (or the pseudogene TRBV3-2); tentatively, D is TRBD1 (6 bases). The V gene lost 0 bases and the J gene lost 3 bases, with 11 bases spanning the gap. The V gene's germline CDR1 is LGHDT and CDR2 YNNKEL (reference sequence). This CDR3 has 15 residues. The CDR3 loop reads CASSQESSGDYGYTF. The CDR3 DNA reads as TGTGCCAGCAGCCAAGAAAGTTCAGGGGACTATGGCTACACCTTC.

V gene TRBV25-1 combines with J gene TRBJ1-1, with D maybe TRBD1 (5 bases). Germline V lookup: CDR1 MGHDK, CDR2 SYGVNS. Trimming removed 2 bases at V and 10 bases at J, with 20 bases between. The CDR3 has 15 residues. The CDR3 is CASSEPLGAGVSAFF. CDR3 DNA sequence: TGTGCCAGCAGTGAACCACTCGGGGCGGGGGTATCAGCTTTCTTT.

The V call is TRBV14, the J call TRBJ2-1; 7 nucleotides line up with TRBD2. The V gene end was trimmed by 1 base and the J gene end by 6 bases; junction bases not matched to a gene: 0. This CDR3 is built from 13 residues. Germline V gene data show CDR1 as SGHDN and CDR2 as FVKESK. CDR3 in amino acids: CASSQGGGNEQFF. The CDR3, as DNA: TGTGCCAGCAGCCAAGGGGGGGGCAATGAGCAGTTCTTC.

This clone was recorded only once. The chain is built from TRBV4-2 and TRBJ2-3; possible D gene TRBD1, 5 bases. From germline, CDR1 is LGHNA and CDR2 YNFKEQ. The CDR3 has 16 residues. Trimming took off 4 bases at V and 5 bases at J, with 19 bases between the two ends. The CDR3 is CASSPNPQGNGDTQYF. For the CDR3, the DNA is TGTGCCAGCAGCCCCAATCCCCAGGGAAATGGAGATACGCAGTATTTT.

V and J are TRBV29-1 and TRBJ1-1; TRBD1 is a possible D gene (5 bases). There are 13 residues in the CDR3. Trimming cost V 2 bases and J 4 bases, with 11 bases left between them. Germline lookup yields CDR1 SQVTM and CDR2 ANQGSEA. DNA for the CDR3: TGCAGCGTTGAACGGGCCGGGGGCACTGAAGCTTTCTTT. This sequence encodes CSVERAGGTEAFF.

The CDR3 sequence: CASSLARVHEQYF. CDR3 coding DNA: TGTGCCAGCAGCTTAGCCAGGGTCCACGAGCAGTACTTC. This rearrangement joins TRBV13 to TRBJ2-7, with TRBD1 as a possible D gene (5 bases). Looked up from germline, CDR1 is PRHDT and CDR2 is FYEKMQ (reference sequence). This CDR3 has 13 residues. V was trimmed by 1 base and J by 5 bases, leaving 9 bases between them.

The rearrangement joins TRBV28 to TRBJ2-1, with 12 bases fitting TRBD2. V lost 5 bases and J lost 0; bases outside the gene matches: 2. Germline CDR1 reads MDHEN; CDR2 reads SYDVKM. The CDR3 runs 16 residues. DNA of the CDR3: TGTGCCAGCAGTCTAGCGGGAGGGAGCTCCTACAATGAGCAGTTCTTC. It codes for CASSLAGGSSYNEQFF.

The genes are TRBV28 and TRBJ1-5, with D unclear. CDR1 MDHEN and CDR2 SYDVKM come from the germline V gene. The length of the CDR3 is 14 residues. Deletions cut 2 bases from V and 3 bases from J, with 8 bases between. CDR3 DNA: TGTGCCAGCAGTTTAGGGCAGTTCAATCAGCCCCAGCATTTT. This sequence encodes CASSLGQFNQPQHF.

This clone was found a few times. This chain joins TRBV4-1 and TRBJ2-7, with D uncertain. V gave up 3 bases and J gave up 0 bases, with 12 bases separating them. The CDR3 runs 15 residues. Per the germline V gene, CDR1 is MGHRA and CDR2 is YSYEKL. CDR3 DNA: TGCGCCAGCAGCCAGGTAATCCTATCCTCCTACGAGCAGTACTTC. It translates to CASSQVILSSYEQYF.

The gene calls are TRBV7-3 and TRBJ2-1; TRBD2 matches 7 bases. This CDR3 comprises 15 residues. CDR1 SGHTA and CDR2 FQGTGA come from the germline V gene. V gave up 3 bases and J gave up 0 bases; unmatched junction bases: 2. For the CDR3, the DNA is TGTGCCAGCAGCTTTAGCGGGTACTCCTACAATGAGCAGTTCTTC. It specifies CASSFSGYSYNEQFF.

The chain uses TRBV7-8 and TRBJ2-3; 9 bases fit TRBD2. Looked up from germline, CDR1 is SGHVS and CDR2 is FQNEAQ. The length of the CDR3 is 17 residues. J gave up 3 bases and V 2 bases, and 9 bases lay outside the gene matches. The CDR3 is CASSLNSLAGLTDTQYF. The CDR3 DNA reads as TGTGCCAGCAGCTTAAACTCCCTAGCGGGGTTGACAGATACGCAGTATTTT.

This clone has only one observation. The chain combines TRBV6-5 with TRBJ2-7; no clear D. The CDR3 spans 11 residues. Germline-derived CDR1 and CDR2 are MNHEY and SVGAGI. The germline V and J ends were trimmed by 4 bases and 6 bases, with 7 bases remaining between them. The CDR3 DNA sequence: TGTGCCAGCAGTTCAGTCACCGAGCAGTACTTC. Protein: CASSSVTEQYF.